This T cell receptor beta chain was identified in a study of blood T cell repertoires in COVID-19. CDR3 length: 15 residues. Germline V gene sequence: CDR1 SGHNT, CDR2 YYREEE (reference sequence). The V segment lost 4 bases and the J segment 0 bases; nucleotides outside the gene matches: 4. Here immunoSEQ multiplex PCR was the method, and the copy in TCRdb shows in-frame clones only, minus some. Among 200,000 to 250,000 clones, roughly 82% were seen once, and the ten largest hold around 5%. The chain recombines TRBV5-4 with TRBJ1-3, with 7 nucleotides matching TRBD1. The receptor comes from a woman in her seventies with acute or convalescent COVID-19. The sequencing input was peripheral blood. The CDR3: CASSTDRVSGNTIYF. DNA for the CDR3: TGTGCCAGCAGCACCGACAGGGTCTCTGGAAACACCATATATTTT. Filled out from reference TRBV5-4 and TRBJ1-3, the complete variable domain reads ETGVTQSPTHLIKTRGQQVTLRCSSQSGHNTVSWYQQALGQGPQFIFQYYREEENGRGNFPPRFSGLQFPNYSSELNVNALELDDSALYLCASSTDRVSGNTIYFGEGSWLTVV.